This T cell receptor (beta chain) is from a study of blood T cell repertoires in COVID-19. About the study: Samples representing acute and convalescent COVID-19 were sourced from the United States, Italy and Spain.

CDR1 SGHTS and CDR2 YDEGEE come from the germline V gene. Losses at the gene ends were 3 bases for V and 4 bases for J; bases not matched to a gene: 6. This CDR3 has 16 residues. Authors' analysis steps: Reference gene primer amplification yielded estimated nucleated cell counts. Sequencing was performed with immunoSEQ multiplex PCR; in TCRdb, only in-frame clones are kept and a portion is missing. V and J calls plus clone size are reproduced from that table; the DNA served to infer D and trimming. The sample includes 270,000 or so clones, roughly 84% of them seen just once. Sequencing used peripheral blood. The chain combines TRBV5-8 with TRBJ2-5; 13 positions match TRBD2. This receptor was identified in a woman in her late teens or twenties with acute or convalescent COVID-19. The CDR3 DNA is TGTGCCAGCAGCTCACTAGCGGGAGGGCCTGGAGAGACCCAGTACTTC. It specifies CASSSLAGGPGETQYF.